The 9 T cell receptor beta chains reported below all come from one sample, sequenced in a study of blood T cell repertoires in COVID-19. Clones were sequenced by immunoSEQ multiplex PCR, and TCRdb holds only the in-frame ones, with some missing. The sample shows 410,000 or so clones, just over 85% of them seen only once. The sample comprised peripheral blood. The receptors shown here come from a young woman with active or convalescent COVID-19.

This clone was found many times. The chain recombines TRBV4-1 with TRBJ2-7; no firm D call. V lost 0 bases and J 7 bases, leaving 22 bases between the germline ends. Germline V lookup: CDR1 MGHRA, CDR2 YSYEKL. This CDR3 is built from 17 residues. CDR3 in DNA: TGCGCCAGCAGCCAAGATTGGGCAGGCCGCATCTCTGGGGAGCAGTACTTC. As protein: CASSQDWAGRISGEQYF.

V and J are TRBV27 and TRBJ2-3; 9 bases map to TRBD2. The germline CDR1 and CDR2 sequences are MNHEY and SMNVEV (reference sequence). The CDR3 totals 17 residues. V shed 1 base and J 0 bases; nucleotides not matched to a gene: 5. In nucleotides, the CDR3 is TGTGCCAGCAGTTTATTTGGCGGGAGGGGAAGCACAGATACGCAGTATTTT. Translation gives CASSLFGGRGSTDTQYF.

In its sample, this clone was seen once. CDR3 sequence reads: CASSPVQGVGTDTQYF. DNA of the CDR3: TGTGCCAGTAGTCCGGTACAGGGAGTAGGCACAGATACGCAGTATTTT. This chain connects TRBV19 to TRBJ2-3; D possibly corresponds to TRBD1 (6 bases). The V end lost 5 bases, the J end lost 1 base, and 16 bases lay between the germline ends. Looked up from germline, CDR1 is LNHDA and CDR2 is SQIVND (reference sequence). The CDR3 has 16 residues.

The chain employs TRBV7-6 and TRBJ2-7; 8 bases line up with TRBD2. Germline CDR1 reads SGHVS; CDR2 reads FNYEAQ. The trim removed 1 base at V and 3 bases at J, leaving 11 bases unmatched. The CDR3 has 17 amino acids. CDR3: CASSLGGGGSWYYEQYF. Here the CDR3 DNA reads TGTGCCAGCAGCTTAGGGGGCGGGGGGAGCTGGTACTACGAGCAGTACTTC.

V is TRBV4-2 and J is TRBJ2-5; TRBD2 is a possible D gene (6 bases). This CDR3 is 15 amino acids long. With 4 bases removed from V and 5 bases from J, the gap between germline ends came to 17 bases. The germline gives CDR1 LGHNA, CDR2 YNFKEQ. The CDR3 nucleotides read TGTGCCAGCAGCCCAGGGACTCCTCTGGGGGAGACCCAGTACTTC. This sequence encodes CASSPGTPLGETQYF.

Worth noting for this clone: Other DNA sequences from this sample encode an identical CDR3 as well. The CDR3 sequence: CASSGGTSGTDTQYF. In DNA, the CDR3 is TGCGCCAGCAGCGGGGGGACTAGCGGCACAGATACGCAGTATTTT. This chain connects TRBV5-1 to TRBJ2-3; 10 nucleotides match TRBD2. The CDR3 spans 15 residues. Unmatched junction bases numbered 3, after V lost 4 bases and J lost 1 base. Germline V gene lookup returns CDR1 SGHRS and CDR2 YFSETQ.

This chain joins TRBV18 and TRBJ1-1; D is unclear. V was pared by 3 bases and J by 11 bases, with 16 bases between. The CDR3 contains 13 residues. Germline CDR1 KGHSH, CDR2 LQKENI. The CDR3 region has the DNA TGTGCCAGCTCACCGAGTTTGTCCCTGTGGGCTTTCTTT. This gives the protein CASSPSLSLWAFF.

The chain carries TRBV2 and TRBJ2-2, with D tentatively TRBD1 (6 bases). The V gene's germline CDR1 is SNHLY and CDR2 FYNNEI. The CDR3 spans 14 residues. Between the trimmed V and J ends, which lost 9 bases and 0 bases, there was a span of 11 bases. CDR3 DNA: TGTGCCAGTTCCGGGACAACGAACACCGGGGAGCTGTTTTTT. Its translation is CASSGTTNTGELFF.

The chain combines TRBV2 with TRBJ2-7, with TRBD2 as a possible D gene (6 bases). CDR1 and CDR2 (germline): SNHLY, FYNNEI. There are 12 residues in the CDR3. The V end was cut by 6 bases, the J end by 6 bases, with 12 bases between. Written as DNA, the CDR3 is TGTGCCAGCAGGGGGGGAGGTCGCGAGCAGTACTTC. Translated: CASRGGGREQYF.